These 17 T cell receptor beta chains were all obtained from the same sample, sequenced in a study of cytomegalovirus exposure and HLA in healthy donors. The PCR contained 60 Vbeta and 13 Jbeta primers. Clones were sequenced by immunoSEQ multiplex PCR, and TCRdb holds only the in-frame ones, with some missing. The sample records about 120,000 clones, 65% to 80% being singletons. Sequencing used PBMCs. Receptors originate from a man younger than 35 in good health and CMV-seropositive.

The CDR3 sequence is CASSFDSYYGYTF. DNA for the CDR3: TGTGCCAGCAGCTTTGACAGCTACTATGGCTACACCTTC. The chain employs TRBV11-2 and TRBJ1-2; tentatively, D is TRBD1 (5 bases). V shed 3 bases and J shed 3 bases, with 8 bases lying between them. The germline CDR1 and CDR2 sequences are SGHAT and FQNNGV. This CDR3 has 13 residues.

The CDR3 reads CASSLEGRGELFF. As DNA, the CDR3 is TGTGCCAGCAGCTTGGAAGGCAGGGGGGAGCTGTTTTTT. The chain couples TRBV5-4 to TRBJ2-2, with unresolved D. CDR3 size: 13 residues. Germline-derived CDR1 and CDR2 are SGHNT and YYREEE (reference sequence). The ends were cut back, 0 bases at V and 8 bases at J, with 8 bases in the middle.

V is TRBV4-1 and J is TRBJ1-5; no reliable D call. The length of the CDR3 is 13 residues. Trimming shortened V by 4 bases and J by 7 bases, and 11 bases separated the two germline ends. Germline V CDR1 and CDR2: MGHRA, YSYEKL. The chain's CDR3 is CASSREGGQPQHF. The CDR3 nucleotides read TGCGCCAGCAGCCGGGAGGGCGGGCAGCCCCAGCATTTT.

In DNA, the CDR3 is TGTGCCAGCAGCTTAATCCCGGGAGACGAGCAGTACTTC. Translating it yields CASSLIPGDEQYF. This rearrangement joins TRBV7-8 to TRBJ2-7; a weak D match, TRBD2 (6 bases). V lost 2 bases to trimming and J lost 5 bases, with 10 bases between them. Germline loops: CDR1 SGHVS, CDR2 FQNEAQ. CDR3 length: 13 amino acids.

This chain connects TRBV7-8 to TRBJ2-7; TRBD1 agrees at 12 bases. This CDR3 region has 15 residues. Losses at the gene ends were 5 bases for V and 6 bases for J; bases not matched to a gene: 8. Germline CDR1 SGHVS, CDR2 FQNEAQ. The CDR3 DNA reads as TGTGCCAGCAGCCTTTCCCGGGACAGGGGGCGCGAGCAGTACTTC. Amino acids: CASSLSRDRGREQYF.

J is TRBJ2-3 and V is TRBV27; D might be TRBD2 (6 bases). The CDR3 is made up of 16 amino acids. Germline CDR1 and CDR2: MNHEY and SMNVEV (reference sequence). V lost 1 base and J lost 2, with 13 bases in between. The CDR3 loop is CASSLYSGEVTDTQYF. The CDR3 DNA follows: TGTGCCAGCAGTTTATACTCGGGGGAGGTCACAGATACGCAGTATTTT.

This chain uses TRBV15 with TRBJ1-1, with D maybe TRBD1 (5 bases). In germline, CDR1 is LNHNV, CDR2 YYDKDF (reference sequence). Trimming pared 4 bases from V and 5 bases from J, leaving 14 bases between. CDR3 length equals 14 residues. The CDR3 sequence: CATSIGGEGTEAFF. CDR3 DNA: TGTGCCACCAGCATAGGAGGGGAGGGAACTGAAGCTTTCTTT.

The rearrangement joins TRBV7-6 to TRBJ1-1, with D possibly matching TRBD1 (6 bases). CDR3 length equals 15 residues. The V end lost 1 base, the J end lost 5 bases, and 14 bases lay between the germline ends. The germline V gene has CDR1 SGHVS and CDR2 FNYEAQ. CDR3 in DNA: TGTGCCAGCAGCTTAGATGGGGCCCAGGGGACTGAAGCTTTCTTT. Amino acids: CASSLDGAQGTEAFF.

The rearrangement joins TRBV6-1 to TRBJ1-1; D unresolved. Germline CDR1 and CDR2: MNHNS and SASEGT. Trimming removed 6 bases at V and 3 bases at J, with 8 bases between. The CDR3 sequence is 12 residues long. CDR3 sequence reads: CASSRVDTEAFF. The DNA of the CDR3 is TGTGCCAGCAGCCGGGTGGACACTGAAGCTTTCTTT.

J is TRBJ1-2 and V is TRBV10-3; D gene unclear. The CDR3 runs 15 residues. Germline-derived CDR1 and CDR2 are ENHRY and SYGVKD. Trimming removed 3 bases from V and 4 bases from J, with 15 bases in between. The CDR3, as DNA: TGTGCCATCAGTGATTCGGGAAGAGACCTCTATGGCTACACCTTC. It specifies CAISDSGRDLYGYTF.

The CDR3 sequence: CASSLEVAGVNEQFF. CDR3 nucleotides: TGTGCCAGCAGCTTAGAGGTAGCGGGAGTCAATGAGCAGTTCTTC. The rearrangement joins TRBV5-8 to TRBJ2-1; 9 nucleotides match TRBD2. CDR1 SGHTS and CDR2 YDEGEE come from the germline V gene. The CDR3 consists of 15 residues. V trimming: 2 bases; J trimming: 6 bases; junction bases outside the gene matches: 6.

This rearrangement joins TRBV30 to TRBJ1-3, with D possibly being TRBD1 (6 bases). Trimming cost V 0 bases and J 7 bases, with 13 bases left between them. CDR1 is GTSNPN, CDR2 SVGIG, per germline (reference sequence). This CDR3 has 14 residues. In nucleotides, the CDR3 is TGTGCCTGGAGTGTAGGGGGATTGGGGAACACCATATATTTT. Translated: CAWSVGGLGNTIYF.

This clone was seen a single time. The J gene is TRBJ2-3, the V gene TRBV28, with 7 positions matching TRBD1. The length of the CDR3 is 17 residues. Germline loops: CDR1 MDHEN, CDR2 SYDVKM. The trim removed 3 bases at V and 4 bases at J, leaving 13 bases unmatched. DNA for the CDR3: TGTGCCAGCAGTTTGTCCGGGACAGTGGCAGGGGCAGATACGCAGTATTTT. Translating gives CASSLSGTVAGADTQYF.

This clone has a single count. V gene TRBV6-1 combines with J gene TRBJ1-5, with D possibly TRBD1 on 5 matching bases. Germline-derived CDR1 and CDR2 are MNHNS and SASEGT. The V end was cut by 10 bases, the J end by 5 bases, with 12 bases between. The CDR3 runs to 12 residues. The CDR3 region has the DNA TGTGCCACCGGGGGACTTTATCAGCCCCAGCATTTT. Its translation: CATGGLYQPQHF.

This chain joins TRBV6-5 and TRBJ1-1, with 8 nucleotides matching TRBD1. Germline CDR1 and CDR2: MNHEY and SVGAGI. J gave up 2 bases and V 6 bases, and 8 bases lay outside the gene matches. The length of the CDR3 is 15 residues. CDR3 in amino acids: CASRTVRGLNTEAFF. CDR3 coding DNA: TGTGCCAGCAGGACCGTCAGGGGGCTAAACACTGAAGCTTTCTTT.

This rearrangement joins TRBV18 to TRBJ2-5; 8 bases fit TRBD1. The germline V gene has CDR1 KGHSH and CDR2 LQKENI. This CDR3 is 17 amino acids long. J was trimmed by 0 bases and V by 3 bases; bases with no gene match: 9. CDR3 region: CASSPLTPGGYQETQYF. Written as DNA, the CDR3 is TGTGCCAGCTCACCCCTTACCCCAGGGGGCTACCAAGAGACCCAGTACTTC.

This clone has a handful of counts. The gene calls are TRBV7-2 and TRBJ2-1, with 14 positions matching TRBD2. The CDR3 is made up of 17 amino acids. CDR1 is SGHTA, CDR2 FQGNSA, per germline. V was pared by 5 bases and J by 6 bases, with 9 bases of the junction left unmatched. The DNA for the CDR3 is TGTGCCAGCAGCGCCCGACTAGCGGGGGGGCCGCGCAATGAGCAGTTCTTC. It encodes CASSARLAGGPRNEQFF.